The next 3 T cell receptor beta chains were all read from a single sample in a study of T-cell reconstitution after alpha-beta-depleted transplantation in children (dated by TCRdb to the mid-2010s). Sample treatment or condition, as interpreted from the label and publication: allogeneic hematopoietic cell transplantation with graft depleted of TCRalphabeta T cells and CD19 B cells. Library method: PCR. TCRdb lists the instrument as Illumina HiSeq 2500. Molecular barcoding was employed in the preparation of TCR libraries, with unique molecular identifiers being used to normalize TCRbeta repertoire quantification. TCRdb reran the public reads through fastp at Q25 and MiXCR, keeping productive beta chains. One record per CDR3 amino acid sequence lists the most common genes and DNA. For this sample there are approximately 150,000 distinct CDR3 sequences; around 8.5% appear just once. The ten largest clones represent 15% to 20% of the sample.

Source: PBMCs, mostly from graft donor cells, taken 180 days after TCRalphabeta/CD19-depleted stem cell transplant. The receptors here all came from a female patient aged 2 to 10 who had a stem cell transplant for congenital amegakaryocytic thrombocytopenia, so the T cells may come from the graft donor.

In regard to this clonotype: This sequence may be a read error, since a much larger clone differs from it by one base. The rearrangement joins TRBV7-8 to TRBJ2-7; perhaps TRBD2 as D (5 bases). Trimming took 0 bases from V and 8 from J, leaving 26 bases between them. Germline lookup yields CDR1 SGHVS and CDR2 FQNEAQ. The CDR3 is 18 residues long. CDR3 sequence: CASSLAPKDSTKREKQYF. For the CDR3, the DNA is TGTGCCAGCAGCTTAGCCCCCAAGGACTCTACGAAGAGAGAGAAGCAGTACTTC.

V gene TRBV6-4 combines with J gene TRBJ2-3; D uncertain. Between the trimmed V and J ends, which lost 5 bases and 2 bases, there was a span of 8 bases. This CDR3 is built from 13 residues. Germline V CDR1 and CDR2: MRHNA, SNTAGT. CDR3 bases: TGTGCCAGCAGTTTAAGTCTCACAGATACGCAGTATTTT. Protein: CASSLSLTDTQYF.

CDR3 region: CASSLELLNTEAFF. CDR3 nucleotides: TGTGCCAGCAGCTTAGAACTGCTGAACACTGAAGCTTTCTTT. This rearrangement joins TRBV7-9 to TRBJ1-1; D unclear. This CDR3 spans 14 amino acids. Germline assignment: CDR1 SEHNR and CDR2 FQNEAQ (reference sequence). V was shortened by 1 base and J by 0 bases, with 6 bases between the two germline ends. The full variable domain, completed using reference TRBV7-9 and TRBJ1-1, is DTGVSQNPRHKITKRGQNVTFRCDPISEHNRLYWYRQTLGQGPEFLTYFQNEAQLEKSRLLSDRFSAERPKGSFSTLEIQRTEQGDSAMYLCASSLELLNTEAFFGQGTRLTVV.